This TCR beta chain derives from a study of OX40 agonist ivuxolimab in advanced cancers. The overall study: People who had prior anti-PD-1, anti-PD-L1 or anti-CTLA-4 therapy could take part, and under 45% had some. Study observations and caveats: Clonal expansion in partial responders at 0.1-3.0 mg/kg ranked among the lowest. The work left the antigen specificity of expanded peripheral T cells undetermined. Average numbers of expanded clones were greater in CD8+ T cells than in CD4+.

TCRdb's table, derived via immunoSEQ multiplex PCR, lists solely in-frame clones and lacks some. The sample has 14,000 or so clones, around 76% seen once. Notes on this clone: As yet, its antigen is unknown.

The TCR was taken from an adult with an advanced solid tumor such as melanoma, head and neck, liver or kidney cancer. The source was CD4+ or CD8+ T cells sorted from blood, collected in a trial of the OX40 agonist ivuxolimab.

In DNA, the CDR3 is TGTGCCAGCAGCCCGACAGGGGGCGGGGGTGCGGAGACCCAGTACTTC. The encoded protein is CASSPTGGGGAETQYF. The chain carries TRBV7-2 and TRBJ2-5, with 10 bases aligning to TRBD1. Germline trimming cut 5 bases from V and 5 bases from J; bases unmatched to any gene: 11. This CDR3 has 16 residues. Germline values: CDR1 SGHTA, CDR2 FQGNSA.